These 26 T cell receptor beta chains were sequenced from one sample in a study of T cells in Graves' hyperthyroidism and ophthalmopathy. RNA transcripts provided the source from which TCR beta CDR3 regions were amplified. First-round RT-PCR targeting the TCR CDR3 was performed with the HTBI primer set. TCRdb reprocessed the multiplex PCR reads via MiXCR and lists one record per CDR3 protein. The data hold 600,000 or so distinct CDR3 sequences, with about 14% observed a single time. Sequenced input: blood. The receptors come from a woman between 50 and 59 years old with Graves' ophthalmopathy.

This clonotype came up many times. The J gene is TRBJ2-7, the V gene TRBV27; D possibly corresponds to TRBD1 (6 bases). The germline V gene has CDR1 MNHEY and CDR2 SMNVEV (reference sequence). Trimming stripped 5 bases from V and 5 bases from J, with 16 bases between. The CDR3 length is 14 residues. CDR3 amino acids: CASSPLQGDNEQYF. The CDR3 region has the DNA TGTGCCAGCAGTCCGCTACAGGGTGACAACGAGCAGTACTTC.

This clonotype has a count of ten or more. The chain is built from TRBV6-2 or TRBV6-3 and TRBJ2-7; possible D gene TRBD1, 6 bases. The ends were cut back, 11 bases at V and 2 bases at J, with 13 bases in the middle. This CDR3 region has 12 residues. Germline V gives CDR1 MNHEY, CDR2 SVGEGT. This chain's CDR3 is CAARQGTYEQYF. CDR3 sequence (DNA): TGTGCCGCCAGGCAGGGGACCTACGAGCAGTACTTC.

The table lists this clonotype with a few counts. A much larger clone sits a single nucleotide away, making a read error possible. This chain joins TRBV2 and TRBJ2-3, with 7 bases aligning to TRBD1. CDR1 and CDR2 from the germline V gene are SNHLY and FYNNEI. This CDR3 contains 14 residues. The CDR3 loop reads CASQTGFGTNTQYF. The CDR3 DNA is TGTGCCAGCCAGACAGGGTTTGGCACAAATACGCAGTATTTT.

The chain is built from TRBV24-1 and TRBJ2-5, with D unresolved. Trimming stripped 9 bases from V and 1 base from J, with 11 bases between. The CDR3 covers 13 residues. Germline CDR1 reads KGHDR; CDR2 reads SFDVKD. CDR3 region: CATSWVVQETQYF. As DNA, the CDR3 is TGTGCCACCTCTTGGGTCGTCCAAGAGACCCAGTACTTC.

This chain links TRBV6-6 with TRBJ2-7; no reliable D call. Germline CDR1 reads MNHNY; CDR2 reads SVGAGI (reference sequence). The CDR3 sequence is 15 residues long. Trimming shortened V by 0 bases and J by 2 bases, and 11 bases separated the two germline ends. This chain's CDR3 is CASSYSPAPTYEQYF. The CDR3 DNA reads TGTGCCAGCAGTTACTCTCCGGCACCCACCTACGAGCAGTACTTC.

This clonotype showed up just a few times. This chain links TRBV6-1 with TRBJ2-7; TRBD2 matches at 9 bases. The CDR3 covers 18 residues. Germline loops: CDR1 MNHNS, CDR2 SASEGT. Trimming cost V 5 bases and J 3 bases; bases outside gene matches: 17. The CDR3 reads CASSPTVLAGVLYYEQYF. The CDR3, as DNA: TGTGCCAGCAGTCCAACAGTTTTAGCGGGAGTTTTGTACTACGAGCAGTACTTC.

This clonotype came up many times. The chain carries TRBV11-2 and TRBJ2-5, with D hard to call. Germline V CDR1 and CDR2: SGHAT, FQNNGV. The CDR3 is 14 residues long. V was shortened by 2 bases and J by 6 bases, with 13 bases between the two germline ends. CDR3 DNA sequence: TGTGCCAGCAGCTTATCACCCCCCCCCAAGACCCAGTACTTC. This translates into CASSLSPPPKTQYF.

Many counts were recorded for this clonotype. This chain links TRBV30 with TRBJ1-1, with D possibly being TRBD1 (6 bases). V lost 4 bases and J lost 4, with 10 bases in between. The germline V gene encodes CDR1 GTSNPN and CDR2 SVGIG (reference sequence). The CDR3 is made up of 12 amino acids. Here the CDR3 reads CAWTRGATEAFF. The CDR3 coding sequence is TGTGCCTGGACTCGGGGGGCCACTGAAGCTTTCTTT. The full variable domain, with the rest looked up from reference TRBV30 and TRBJ1-1, is SQTIHQWPATLVQPVGSPLSLECTVEGTSNPNLYWYRQAAGRGLQLLFYSVGIGQISSEVPQNLSASRPQDRQFILSSKKLLLSDSGFYLCAWTRGATEAFFGQGTRLTVV.

This chain connects TRBV12-5 to TRBJ2-1; the match to TRBD2 covers 8 bases. Germline V lookup: CDR1 LGHNT, CDR2 FRNRAP. The V gene end was trimmed by 5 bases and the J gene end by 5 bases; junction bases not matched to a gene: 5. This CDR3 has 14 residues. CDR3 region: CASGLLAGDNEQFF. The CDR3 DNA follows: TGTGCTAGTGGTCTCCTAGCGGGCGACAATGAGCAGTTCTTC.

The rearrangement joins TRBV20-1 to TRBJ1-5; tentatively, D is TRBD1 (5 bases). The CDR3 has 16 amino acids. Trimming left V 5 bases short and J 3 bases short, with 20 bases between. In germline, CDR1 is DFQATT, CDR2 SNEGSKA (reference sequence). CDR3: CSARSGRGLHNQPQHF. In DNA form, the CDR3 reads TGCAGTGCTCGGAGCGGGAGGGGACTTCACAATCAGCCCCAGCATTTT.

In this sample, this clonotype turned up many times. This chain links TRBV28 with TRBJ2-1, with D possibly being TRBD2 (6 bases). There are 12 residues in the CDR3. The germline V gene has CDR1 MDHEN and CDR2 SYDVKM. V lost 5 bases and J lost 10, with 12 bases in between. CDR3 nucleotide sequence: TGTGCCAGCAGTGTAAGGAGGGTGGAGCAGTTCTTC. Residues: CASSVRRVEQFF.

This chain uses TRBV28 with TRBJ1-4; the match to TRBD1 covers 7 bases. CDR1 is MDHEN, CDR2 SYDVKM, per germline. The CDR3 has 15 amino acids. The J segment lost 4 bases and the V segment lost 2 bases, leaving 4 bases of the junction unmatched. The CDR3 sequence: CASSLPTGLNEKLFF. As DNA, the CDR3 is TGTGCCAGCAGTTTACCGACAGGGCTTAATGAAAAACTGTTTTTT.

This clonotype occurred many times. V and J are TRBV12-3 or TRBV12-4 and TRBJ2-7; D gene uncertain. V was cut by 6 bases and J by 4 bases, with 13 bases left in between. CDR3 length: 13 amino acids. CDR3 nucleotide sequence: TGTGCCAGCAGCGTTTTCCACCCGTACGAGCAGTACTTC. Translating gives CASSVFHPYEQYF.

This clonotype was detected ten times or more. CDR3 DNA: TGTGCCAGCTTCCGCGAGTGGGGAGGGACTCGCAATCAAGATACGCAGTATTTT. This translates into CASFREWGGTRNQDTQYF. The chain employs TRBV18 and TRBJ2-3; 7 bases line up with TRBD2. The CDR3 extends over 18 amino acids. Looked up from germline, CDR1 is KGHSH and CDR2 is LQKENI. V trimming: 7 bases; J trimming: 5 bases; junction bases outside the gene matches: 21.

The chain joins TRBV18 to TRBJ2-2; tentatively, D is TRBD1 (6 bases). The V end lost 3 bases, the J end lost 7 bases, and 9 bases lay between the germline ends. CDR3 length: 13 amino acids. Germline CDR1 KGHSH, CDR2 LQKENI. The DNA for the CDR3 is TGTGCCAGCTCACCGCAGGGACACGGGGAGCTGTTTTTT. Encoded protein: CASSPQGHGELFF.

Ten or more counts support this clonotype. V is TRBV19 and J is TRBJ1-1; 10 bases are a match to TRBD1. Germline V gene lookup returns CDR1 LNHDA and CDR2 SQIVND (reference sequence). Trimming cost V 5 bases and J 4 bases; bases outside gene matches: 7. The CDR3 has 15 residues. DNA of the CDR3: TGTGCCAGTAGTCCGCGACAGGGGGCGACCACTGAAGCTTTCTTT. This sequence encodes CASSPRQGATTEAFF.

V usage is TRBV6-1 and J usage is TRBJ1-1, with D possibly TRBD1 on 5 matching bases. V dropped 4 bases and J dropped 1 base, with 13 bases sitting between them. Germline values: CDR1 MNHNS, CDR2 SASEGT. The CDR3 length is 15 residues. CDR3 in amino acids: CASSALSTANTEAFF. CDR3 coding DNA: TGTGCCAGCAGTGCACTATCGACAGCGAACACTGAAGCTTTCTTT.

A few counts support this clonotype. The chain joins TRBV28 to TRBJ2-3; 8 nucleotides align to TRBD1. The length of the CDR3 is 13 residues. The J segment lost 9 bases and the V segment lost 3 bases, leaving 5 bases of the junction unmatched. In germline, CDR1 is MDHEN, CDR2 SYDVKM. The CDR3 loop is CASSFIGQGTQYF. The CDR3 bases are TGTGCCAGCAGTTTTATCGGACAGGGCACGCAGTATTTT.

This clonotype occurred a few times. The V gene is TRBV6-6, the J gene TRBJ1-3, with D unresolved. CDR1 and CDR2 (germline): MNHNY, SVGAGI (reference sequence). V was cut by 0 bases and J by 0 bases, with 9 bases left in between. This CDR3 has 16 amino acids. In nucleotides, the CDR3 is TGTGCCAGCAGTTACTCGCTGGTATCCTCTGGAAACACCATATATTTT. Residues: CASSYSLVSSGNTIYF.

The table lists this clonotype with a count of one. The chain couples TRBV7-9 to TRBJ2-6; possibly TRBD1 for D (5 bases). This CDR3 has 18 residues. The germline V gene encodes CDR1 SEHNR and CDR2 FQNEAQ (reference sequence). Trimming removed 0 bases at V and 0 bases at J, with 12 bases between. CDR3 nucleotides: TGTGCCAGCAGCTTAGCGCTGGGGCAAGCCTCTGGGGCCAACGTCCTGACTTTC. Translating gives CASSLALGQASGANVLTF.

This clonotype occurred many times. This rearrangement joins TRBV28 to TRBJ2-5; D could derive from TRBD1 or TRBD2 (5 bases each). With 3 bases removed from V and 5 bases from J, the gap between germline ends came to 10 bases. Looked up from germline, CDR1 is MDHEN and CDR2 is SYDVKM. This CDR3 region has 13 residues. The CDR3 sequence is CASSFGTRETQYF. As DNA, the CDR3 is TGTGCCAGCAGTTTCGGGACGCGGGAGACCCAGTACTTC.

The chain employs TRBV27 and TRBJ2-7, with TRBD1 matching over 9 bases. CDR1 and CDR2 from the germline V gene are MNHEY and SMNVEV (reference sequence). Losses at the gene ends were 2 bases for V and 5 bases for J; bases not matched to a gene: 4. The CDR3 runs to 14 residues. The CDR3 reads CASSLVQGANEQYF. For the CDR3, the DNA is TGTGCCAGCAGTTTAGTACAGGGGGCAAACGAGCAGTACTTC.

This clonotype was seen many times. This rearrangement joins TRBV3-1 to TRBJ2-3; D ambiguous. Germline V gene sequence: CDR1 LGHDT, CDR2 YNNKEL (reference sequence). The V gene lost 1 base and the J gene lost 0 bases, with 8 bases spanning the gap. This CDR3 has 15 amino acids. The CDR3 sequence is CASSQVPASTDTQYF. The CDR3 DNA is TGTGCCAGCAGCCAAGTCCCAGCTAGCACAGATACGCAGTATTTT.

This clonotype was observed many times. The rearrangement joins TRBV6-2 or TRBV6-3 to TRBJ2-1, with 8 bases lining up with TRBD2. The CDR3 has 18 residues. Germline lookup yields CDR1 MNHEY and CDR2 SVGEGT. The V and J ends lost 5 bases and 0 bases, in that order; junction bases with no gene match: 12. CDR3 region: CASSPGLAGLSSYNEQFF. CDR3 nucleotides: TGTGCCAGCAGTCCCGGACTAGCTGGACTAAGCTCCTACAATGAGCAGTTCTTC.

This clonotype was seen only a few times. The rearrangement uses TRBV7-3 and TRBJ2-2; TRBD2 matches at 7 bases. V gave up 5 bases and J gave up 2 bases; unmatched junction bases: 5. This CDR3 spans 15 amino acids. From germline, CDR1 is SGHTA and CDR2 FQGTGA. The CDR3 region is CASSRQAGNTGELFF. The CDR3 nucleotides are TGTGCCAGCAGCCGCCAAGCGGGAAACACCGGGGAGCTGTTTTTT.

The chain is built from TRBV11-1 and TRBJ2-5; D gene uncertain. CDR1 is SGHAT and CDR2 is FQDESV in the germline V gene (reference sequence). This CDR3 is 14 amino acids long. V was cut by 5 bases and J by 4 bases, with 14 bases left in between. DNA of the CDR3: TGTGCCAGCAGCCCGGACCCCACTGGAGAGACCCAGTACTTC. This translates into CASSPDPTGETQYF.